Detailed here is one TCR beta chain. Its antigen remains unknown. Here immunoSEQ multiplex PCR was the method, and the copy in TCRdb shows in-frame clones only, minus some. This table holds more than 100,000 clones, approximately 90% found once. The data are from a study of T cell responses to AZD1222 COVID-19 vaccine. Study-level findings and limits: Just a handful of people given AZD1222 tested seropositive at baseline. Breadth and depth of Spike-specific TCRs rose after two AZD1222 doses.

CDR3 size: 19 residues. From germline, CDR1 is LGHNT and CDR2 FRNRAP. The V and J ends lost 5 bases and 0 bases, in that order; junction bases with no gene match: 15. This TCR derives from an adult in good health. V gene TRBV12-5 combines with J gene TRBJ2-1, with 8 bases that match TRBD2. Sequenced here: peripheral blood, sampled on day 0 of AZD1222 vaccination. CDR3 sequence reads: CASGDARDLSGTSYNEQFF. Here the CDR3 DNA reads TGTGCTAGTGGTGATGCCCGGGACCTTAGCGGGACCTCCTACAATGAGCAGTTCTTC. Using reference TRBV12-5 and TRBJ2-1 for the parts outside the CDR3, the full variable domain is DARVTQTPRHKVTEMGQEVTMRCQPILGHNTVFWYRQTMMQGLELLAYFRNRAPLDDSGMPKDRFSAEMPDATLATLKIQPSEPRDSAVYFCASGDARDLSGTSYNEQFFGPGTRLTVL.